A selection of T cell receptor beta chains follows, all from one sample in a study of regulatory T cells in long-lasting Graves disease. TCRdb analysed the multiplex PCR reads with MiXCR anew, one entry per CDR3 protein. Of approximately 350,000 distinct CDR3 sequences detected, 15% to 20% appear once; the ten largest clones hold around 21%. Separately, the same data were catalogued under a study of T cells in Graves' hyperthyroidism and ophthalmopathy.

The sequences come from peripheral blood mononuclear cells (PBMCs), collected at new diagnosis, from a patient treated with antithyroid drugs. All receptors come from a young woman with Graves disease. Each CDR3 is given with its conserved first and last residue. Each record gives: clone size, V gene, J gene, D gene, CDR3 protein, CDR3 DNA. The D gene is left open where the match is weak. The listing skips clone size in some rows; elsewhere it reads once, few, many or a size class.

size: few
V: TRBV5-6
J: TRBJ2-1
D: TRBD2
CDR3: CASSLRRAGGLDEQFF
DNA: TGTGCCAGCAGCCTCCGACGAGCGGGGGGGCTCGATGAGCAGTTCTTC

size: few
V: TRBV6-4
J: TRBJ2-4
D: -
CDR3: CASSDSNGGTNIQYF
DNA: TGTGCCAGCAGTGACTCGAATGGAGGGACAAACATTCAGTACTTC

size: -
V: TRBV3-1
J: TRBJ2-5
D: TRBD1
CDR3: CASSQAPGQGAVF
DNA: TGTGCCAGCAGCCAAGCACCGGGACAGGGGGCTGTCTTC

size: -
V: TRBV5-1
J: TRBJ2-2
D: -
CDR3: CASSLSLGPNTGELFF
DNA: TGCGCCAGCAGCTTGAGTTTGGGCCCGAACACCGGGGAGCTGTTTTTT

size: many
V: TRBV27
J: TRBJ2-7
D: TRBD2
CDR3: CASLGLAGEQYF
DNA: TGTGCCAGCCTCGGACTAGCGGGCGAGCAGTACTTC

size: many
V: TRBV12-3/TRBV12-4
J: TRBJ1-5
D: -
CDR3: CASSLARQNQPQHF
DNA: TGTGCCAGCAGTTTGGCCAGACAGAATCAGCCCCAGCATTTT

size: -
V: TRBV20-1
J: TRBJ2-1
D: TRBD1
CDR3: CSAIRTGNNEQFF
DNA: TGCAGTGCTATACGGACAGGGAACAATGAGCAGTTCTTC

size: many
V: TRBV5-1
J: TRBJ2-3
D: TRBD2
CDR3: CASSLLWTSGSSTDTQYF
DNA: TGCGCCAGCAGCTTGCTGTGGACTAGCGGGAGCTCCACAGATACGCAGTATTTT

size: many
V: TRBV3-1
J: TRBJ2-7
D: -
CDR3: CASSQVGYGEQYF
DNA: TGTGCCAGCAGCCAAGTAGGGTACGGCGAGCAGTACTTC

size: many
V: TRBV3-1
J: TRBJ2-1
D: -
CDR3: CASSSTLQNEQFF
DNA: TGTGCCAGCAGCAGTACCCTCCAGAATGAGCAGTTCTTC

size: many
V: TRBV7-2
J: TRBJ2-7
D: -
CDR3: CASSLAVGVGGGEQYF
DNA: TGTGCCAGCAGCTTAGCAGTCGGGGTTGGCGGAGGCGAGCAGTACTTC

size: -
V: TRBV10-3
J: TRBJ2-3
D: TRBD2
CDR3: CAISESGLAGGTDTQYF
DNA: TGTGCCATCAGTGAGTCAGGACTAGCGGGGGGCACAGATACGCAGTATTTT

size: many
V: TRBV7-8
J: TRBJ2-1
D: TRBD2
CDR3: CASSLNSGHTYNEQFF
DNA: TGTGCCAGCAGCCTGAATAGCGGGCATACCTACAATGAGCAGTTCTTC

size: -
V: TRBV25-1
J: TRBJ1-2
D: TRBD1
CDR3: CASSEWAFRDRGPNCGYTF
DNA: TGTGCCAGCAGTGAGTGGGCCTTCAGGGACAGGGGGCCTAACTGTGGCTACACCTTC

size: -
V: TRBV29-1
J: TRBJ1-2
D: -
CDR3: CSPGGYTF
DNA: TGCAGCCCCGGGGGCTACACCTTC

size: few
V: TRBV15
J: TRBJ2-5
D: -
CDR3: CATSSSNRVRETQYF
DNA: TGTGCCACCAGCAGCTCCAACAGGGTGCGAGAGACCCAGTACTTC

size: many
V: TRBV27
J: TRBJ2-7
D: TRBD2
CDR3: CASSPTSGSWYEQYF
DNA: TGTGCCAGCAGCCCTACTAGCGGGAGTTGGTACGAGCAGTACTTC

size: few
V: TRBV6-6
J: TRBJ1-4
D: -
CDR3: CASSYSRDLNEKLFF
DNA: TGTGCCAGCAGTTACTCGAGGGACTTAAATGAAAAACTGTTTTTT

size: many
V: TRBV5-1
J: TRBJ2-5
D: TRBD1
CDR3: CASSWGQEETQYF
DNA: TGCGCCAGCAGCTGGGGACAGGAAGAGACCCAGTACTTC

size: -
V: TRBV10-3
J: TRBJ1-2
D: TRBD1
CDR3: CAIRVGTANYGYTF
DNA: TGTGCCATCAGGGTTGGGACAGCTAACTATGGCTACACCTTC

size: few
V: TRBV30
J: TRBJ1-5
D: -
CDR3: CAWSVGVYSNQPQHF
DNA: TGTGCCTGGAGTGTAGGAGTGTATAGCAATCAGCCCCAGCATTTT

size: many
V: TRBV6-5
J: TRBJ2-7
D: TRBD1
CDR3: CASSFLDRAPYEQYF
DNA: TGTGCCAGCAGTTTTCTGGACAGGGCCCCCTACGAGCAGTACTTC

size: few
V: TRBV20-1
J: TRBJ1-2
D: -
CDR3: CSARAGQFNYGYTF
DNA: TGCAGTGCTAGAGCCGGGCAGTTTAACTATGGCTACACCTTC

size: few
V: TRBV7-8
J: TRBJ2-3
D: -
CDR3: CASSYPTRRASTDTQYF
DNA: TGTGCCAGCAGCTACCCTACTAGGAGGGCTAGCACAGATACGCAGTATTTT

size: few
V: TRBV24-1
J: TRBJ2-2
D: -
CDR3: CATSVRGVSTGELFF
DNA: TGTGCCACCAGTGTTAGGGGGGTTTCCACCGGGGAGCTGTTTTTT

size: -
V: TRBV20-1
J: TRBJ2-1
D: TRBD2
CDR3: CSAIPPGLAGVFSYNEQFF
DNA: TGCAGTGCTATTCCCCCGGGACTAGCGGGAGTTTTCTCCTACAATGAGCAGTTCTTC

size: -
V: TRBV20-1
J: TRBJ2-5
D: TRBD2
CDR3: CSADGTSGGPYQETQYF
DNA: TGCAGTGCCGACGGGACTAGCGGGGGGCCGTACCAAGAGACCCAGTACTTC

size: -
V: TRBV7-3
J: TRBJ2-2
D: -
CDR3: CASSPSRFVVRVRGTGELFF
DNA: TGTGCCAGCAGCCCCAGCAGGTTTGTGGTCAGGGTGAGGGGAACCGGGGAGCTGTTTTTT

size: many
V: TRBV5-1
J: TRBJ2-7
D: TRBD1
CDR3: CASSPGQDFPYEQYF
DNA: TGCGCCAGCAGCCCGGGACAGGACTTCCCCTACGAGCAGTACTTC

size: few
V: TRBV27
J: TRBJ1-2
D: -
CDR3: CASSLSGDANYGYTF
DNA: TGTGCCAGCAGTTTGTCCGGGGACGCTAACTATGGCTACACCTTC

size: -
V: TRBV18
J: TRBJ2-2
D: TRBD1
CDR3: CASSRSMTGANTGALFF
DNA: TGTGCCAGCTCCCGTTCTATGACAGGGGCGAACACCGGGGCGCTGTTTTTT

size: few
V: TRBV12-3/TRBV12-4
J: TRBJ1-5
D: -
CDR3: CAGSRTTGRGNQPQHF
DNA: TGTGCCGGCAGCCGAACGACGGGGAGAGGCAATCAGCCCCAGCATTTT

size: many
V: TRBV7-2
J: TRBJ2-7
D: TRBD1
CDR3: CASTLTGFEQYF
DNA: TGTGCCAGCACCCTGACAGGGTTCGAGCAGTACTTC

size: few
V: TRBV15
J: TRBJ1-4
D: -
CDR3: CATSRAGARNEKLFF
DNA: TGTGCCACCAGCAGAGCGGGGGCGCGAAATGAAAAACTGTTTTTT

size: -
V: TRBV7-3
J: TRBJ1-1
D: -
CDR3: CARAHSAGHPEVNTEAFF
DNA: TGTGCCAGGGCCCACTCTGCGGGACACCCGGAGGTGAACACTGAAGCTTTCTTT

size: few
V: TRBV28
J: TRBJ2-3
D: -
CDR3: CASHGAKGTGTDTQYF
DNA: TGTGCCAGCCACGGGGCTAAGGGCACTGGCACAGATACGCAGTATTTT

size: -
V: TRBV27
J: TRBJ2-1
D: TRBD1
CDR3: CASSPRSRGPYNEQFF
DNA: TGTGCCAGCAGTCCTAGGTCGAGGGGGCCGTACAATGAGCAGTTCTTC

size: many
V: TRBV20-1
J: TRBJ1-4
D: TRBD1
CDR3: CSADRVQGAGEKLFF
DNA: TGCAGTGCTGATAGGGTACAGGGGGCCGGCGAAAAACTGTTTTTT

size: many
V: TRBV7-8
J: TRBJ1-1
D: TRBD1
CDR3: CASSPLTGGTEAFF
DNA: TGTGCCAGCAGCCCCTTGACAGGGGGCACTGAAGCTTTCTTT

size: many
V: TRBV20-1
J: TRBJ2-3
D: TRBD2
CDR3: CSARDLLAGAGDTQYF
DNA: TGCAGTGCTAGAGACCTCCTAGCGGGAGCGGGGGATACGCAGTATTTT

size: once
V: TRBV7-9
J: TRBJ2-1
D: -
CDR3: CASSYRDTAREQFF
DNA: TGTGCCAGCAGCTACCGGGACACGGCGCGTGAGCAGTTCTTC

size: -
V: TRBV6-1
J: TRBJ2-5
D: -
CDR3: CASSTGQKIQETQYF
DNA: TGTGCCAGCAGTACCGGACAGAAAATACAAGAGACCCAGTACTTC

size: few
V: TRBV7-9
J: TRBJ2-3
D: -
CDR3: CASSLRRINSDTQYF
DNA: TGTGCCAGCAGCTTACGGCGTATCAATTCGGATACGCAGTATTTT

size: many
V: TRBV12-3/TRBV12-4
J: TRBJ1-5
D: -
CDR3: CASSIGSNQPQHF
DNA: TGTGCCAGCAGTATTGGGTCCAATCAGCCCCAGCATTTT

size: -
V: TRBV11-2
J: TRBJ1-1
D: -
CDR3: CASSLVRSAEAFF
DNA: TGTGCCAGCAGCTTAGTAAGGAGCGCTGAAGCTTTCTTT

size: -
V: TRBV7-8
J: TRBJ2-7
D: TRBD2
CDR3: CASSLRVGGSSYKQYF
DNA: TGTGCCAGCAGCCTTAGGGTCGGGGGGAGCTCCTACAAGCAGTACTTC

size: -
V: TRBV10-3
J: TRBJ1-5
D: -
CDR3: CAISVAENQPQHF
DNA: TGTGCCATCAGTGTTGCGGAGAATCAGCCCCAGCATTTT

size: few
V: TRBV3-1
J: TRBJ2-1
D: TRBD2
CDR3: CASTHSGTSGFYNEQFF
DNA: TGTGCCAGCACCCATTCCGGGACTAGCGGATTCTACAATGAGCAGTTCTTC

size: few
V: TRBV5-5
J: TRBJ2-7
D: -
CDR3: CASSLAGDSLYEQYF
DNA: TGTGCCAGCAGCTTGGCCGGCGACAGTCTCTACGAGCAGTACTTC

size: many
V: TRBV13
J: TRBJ1-1
D: TRBD1
CDR3: CASSFDRAMNTEAFF
DNA: TGTGCCAGCAGCTTCGACAGGGCCATGAACACTGAAGCTTTCTTT